One sample yielded the 3 T cell receptor beta chains listed below, sequenced in a study of Ad26.COV2.S vaccination and SARS-CoV-2 variants. Described treatment: some 20 received Ad26.COV2.S at low or high dose, single or two shots; 5 received placebo; per-sample allocation not given. Day 63 after the first injection of vaccine or placebo was the sampling time. Assay used: immunoSEQ multiplex PCR; TCRdb lists only in-frame clones, some missing. Among over 400,000 clones, roughly 91% were seen once, and the ten largest hold around 4.5%. The sequences come from peripheral blood, collected in a trial of Ad26.COV2.S vaccine versus placebo. The source of these receptors is a person between 18 and 65 years old who received the Ad26.COV2.S COVID-19 vaccine or a placebo.

This chain uses TRBV2 with TRBJ2-1, with a possible D match to TRBD2 (6 bases). There are 14 residues in the CDR3. CDR1 is SNHLY and CDR2 is FYNNEI in the germline V gene. The V end lost 7 bases, the J end lost 2 bases, and 12 bases lay between the germline ends. CDR3 nucleotides: TGTGCCAGCATCCGGGAGATCCCCTACAATGAGCAGTTCTTC. Encoded protein: CASIREIPYNEQFF.

The V call is TRBV10-3, the J call TRBJ2-3, with D perhaps TRBD1 or TRBD2 (5 bases each). V was shortened by 3 bases and J by 1 base, with 11 bases between the two germline ends. Germline CDR1 and CDR2: ENHRY and SYGVKD. The CDR3 loop spans 15 amino acids. The CDR3 DNA follows: TGTGCCATCAGTGAAGAGGGGAAGGGCACAGATACGCAGTATTTT. Its translation is CAISEEGKGTDTQYF.

The rearrangement uses TRBV27 and TRBJ2-1; 12 nucleotides match TRBD2. V shed 0 bases, J shed 0 bases, and the junction held 3 bases outside the gene matches. Germline V CDR1 and CDR2: MNHEY, SMNVEV (reference sequence). This CDR3 spans 18 amino acids. CDR3: CASSLSPSGRVSYNEQFF. In DNA form, the CDR3 reads TGTGCCAGCAGTTTATCGCCTAGCGGGAGGGTCTCCTACAATGAGCAGTTCTTC.